The T cell receptor beta chain described here comes from a study of cytomegalovirus exposure and HLA in healthy donors. General study results and limits: Presence/absence analyses supposed approximately even sequencing depth among donors. The study recorded fewer than 200 TCR beta chains that were cytomegalovirus-associated. The authors later found TCR association rates varying by HLA locus, with DRB1 most and HLA-C fewest. One variant, a missense change in DCLRE1C, was linked in a later analysis to TCR beta V- and J-gene trimming.

Both 60 Vbeta primers and 13 Jbeta primers went into the PCR. Libraries were prepared by immunoSEQ multiplex PCR; TCRdb keeps only in-frame clonotypes and omits some of them. Of about 160,000 clones listed, over 75% were seen once; the top ten hold 1.3%. Regarding this clone: Its matching antigen is unknown.

The sequencing input was PBMCs. This TCR came from a man in his fifties or sixties in good health and CMV-seropositive.

The CDR3 nucleotides are TGTGCCAGCAGTCACGGGGGGCTAGGCACTGAAGCTTTCTTT. It encodes CASSHGGLGTEAFF. The rearrangement links TRBV28 to TRBJ1-1; tentatively, D is TRBD1 (6 bases). This CDR3 contains 14 residues. V dropped 5 bases and J dropped 4 bases, with 14 bases sitting between them. Germline CDR1 reads MDHEN; CDR2 reads SYDVKM.